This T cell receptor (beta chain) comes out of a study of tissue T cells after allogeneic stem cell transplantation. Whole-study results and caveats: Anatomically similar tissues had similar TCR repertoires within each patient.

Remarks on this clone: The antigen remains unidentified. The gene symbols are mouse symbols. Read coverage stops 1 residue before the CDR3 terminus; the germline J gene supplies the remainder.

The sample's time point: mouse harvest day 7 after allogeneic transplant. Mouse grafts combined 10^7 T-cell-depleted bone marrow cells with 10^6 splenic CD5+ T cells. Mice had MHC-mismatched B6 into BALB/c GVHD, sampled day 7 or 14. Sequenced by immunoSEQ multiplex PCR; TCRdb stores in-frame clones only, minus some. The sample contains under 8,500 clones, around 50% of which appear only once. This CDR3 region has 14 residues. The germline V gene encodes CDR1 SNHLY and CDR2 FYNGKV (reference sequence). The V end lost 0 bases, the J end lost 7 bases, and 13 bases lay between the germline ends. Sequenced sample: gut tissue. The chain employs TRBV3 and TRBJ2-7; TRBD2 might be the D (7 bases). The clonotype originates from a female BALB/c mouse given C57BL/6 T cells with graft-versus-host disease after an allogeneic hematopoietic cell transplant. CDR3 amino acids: CASSLAGGRREQYF. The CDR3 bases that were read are TGTGCCAGCAGCTTAGCTGGGGGGCGCCGGGAACAGTAC.